The text below deals with one TCR beta chain. This specimen comes from a study of blood T cells in healthy people across ages. On the study more broadly: For every two T cells, template switching captured about one barcoded beta molecule.

Alongside a J-beta primer mix, a sample-barcoded 5' primer served in a second PCR lasting about 7 to 11 cycles. Through a template-switch adaptor with 12 random nucleotides, each cDNA molecule received a tag. TCRdb fed the 5' RACE reads into MiXCR, producing one record per CDR3 protein. The sample holds over 1,500,000 distinct CDR3 sequences; 40% to 55% are singletons and the top ten take about 2.1%. This clonotype was sampled from a woman between 40 and 50 years old in good health. The sample consisted of blood.

This CDR3 is CASSYSRANEQFF. CDR3 sequence (DNA): TGTGCCAGCAGTTACTCGAGAGCGAATGAGCAGTTCTTC. J is TRBJ2-1 and V is TRBV6-5; no clear D gene. The length of the CDR3 is 13 residues. Germline CDR1 is MNHEY and CDR2 is SVGAGI. Trimming cost V 0 bases and J 7 bases, with 7 bases left between them.